This TCR beta chain was retrieved from a study of blood T cell repertoires in COVID-19. About the research overall: From T cells, B-cell-depleted T cells, or PBMCs came the material, which was cDNA or gDNA.

V lost 0 bases to trimming and J lost 5 bases, with 6 bases between them. Per the germline V gene, CDR1 is SGHRS and CDR2 is YFSETQ. CDR3 length equals 13 residues. Study processing details: Amplifying reference gene primers gave estimates of nucleated cell counts. TCRdb's copy holds only in-frame clones and misses some; the assay was immunoSEQ multiplex PCR. D and trimming come from the DNA, and the V and J calls and clone size come from that table. This table has 140,000 to 150,000 clones, around 87% appearing once. The chain uses TRBV5-1 and TRBJ2-1, with D possibly TRBD2 on 5 matching bases. This TCR derives from a man aged 50 to 59 who had recovered from COVID-19. Sequencing was done on a sample of peripheral blood. The CDR3 DNA follows: TGCGCCAGCAGCTTGGCCGGGAACAATGAGCAGTTCTTC. Amino acid sequence: CASSLAGNNEQFF.